This T cell receptor (beta chain) was sequenced for a study of beta chain features in type 1 diabetes. Findings and limits, study-wide: Moderately but significantly shorter TCRB CDR3s were found in Type 1 diabetes patients in all four CD4+ subsets.

CDR3 length: 12 residues. Germline V gives CDR1 MDHEN, CDR2 SYDVKM. V trimming: 5 bases; J trimming: 16 bases; junction bases outside the gene matches: 10. The study reverse transcribed the entire isolated RNA, so it sequenced expressed TCRB transcripts. This table comes from immunoSEQ multiplex PCR, and its TCRdb copy is limited to in-frame clones, with some not included. The sample consists of approximately 280,000 clones, approximately 15% of them appearing once. A remark on this clone: The antigen is unknown.

This sequence was found in a man aged 18 to 29 with type 1 diabetes. The sequenced sample was naive CD4+ T cells from blood. The chain uses TRBV28 and TRBJ2-1; 8 nucleotides agree with TRBD2. The CDR3 DNA reads as TGTGCCAGCAGTAGAGCGGGGGCCGGACTATTCTTC. It encodes CASSRAGAGLFF.